The 9 T cell receptor beta chains given below trace back to one sample, sequenced in a study of vaccination and CD4 T cells after COVID-19. No antigen has been assigned to these receptors. Treatment denoted: 10-day PBMC culture with coronavirus spike peptide pools or control peptides (ViraFEST assay). Sequencing of DNA taken from cultured CD4+ T cells relied on the Oncomine TCR Beta short-read assay. MiXCR, run by TCRdb on the PCR reads, gives a single entry per CDR3 protein. The table includes about 27,000 distinct CDR3 sequences, about 66% detected once. The starting material was CD4+ T cells from blood, cultured in vitro, obtained after SARS-CoV-2 vaccination. These receptors originate from a human donor who received a COVID-19 vaccine.

The rearrangement links TRBV7-2 to TRBJ2-3, with D unresolved. This CDR3 region has 12 residues. V was cut by 3 bases and J by 1 base, with 2 bases left in between. Germline-derived CDR1 and CDR2 are SGHTA and FQGNSA. Written as DNA, the CDR3 is TGTGCCAGCAGCTTGGGCACAGATACGCAGTATTTT. Protein: CASSLGTDTQYF.

CDR3 sequence (DNA): TGTGCCAGCAGCGTCCGTCCATCCCTCGGACCGACCCTCGATACGCAGTATTTT. Translating it yields CASSVRPSLGPTLDTQYF. The genes are TRBV7-2 and TRBJ2-3; D remains unclear. The CDR3 is made up of 18 amino acids. V shed 5 bases and J shed 6 bases, with 27 bases lying between them. Germline V gene lookup returns CDR1 SGHTA and CDR2 FQGNSA.

This chain joins TRBV5-1 and TRBJ1-1, with TRBD1 as a possible D gene (5 bases). V gave up 0 bases and J gave up 3 bases, with 6 bases separating them. The length of the CDR3 is 13 residues. In germline, CDR1 is SGHRS, CDR2 YFSETQ. The CDR3 spells CASSLGGDTEAFF. DNA of the CDR3: TGCGCCAGCAGCTTGGGAGGGGACACTGAAGCTTTCTTT.

V is TRBV11-1 and J is TRBJ1-2, with D perhaps matching TRBD1 (5 bases). V lost 3 bases and J lost 7, with 15 bases in between. The V gene's germline CDR1 is SGHAT and CDR2 FQDESV (reference sequence). The CDR3 sequence is 14 residues long. CDR3 DNA: TGTGCCAGCAGCTTGGGTGGTGGGGACGGTGGCTACACCTTC. Amino acids: CASSLGGGDGGYTF.

This chain joins TRBV20-1 and TRBJ1-2; 9 bases match TRBD1. This CDR3 is 17 amino acids long. CDR1 and CDR2 (germline): DFQATT, SNEGSKA (reference sequence). Trimming removed 3 bases from V and 1 base from J; junction bases left unmatched: 12. CDR3 region: CSAREPLNRGRNYGYTF. CDR3 DNA sequence: TGCAGTGCTAGGGAACCATTAAACAGGGGGCGTAACTATGGCTACACCTTC.

CDR3 protein: CASSDPLRVENSPLHF. In DNA form, the CDR3 reads TGTGCCAGCAGCGATCCTCTCAGGGTAGAAAATTCACCCCTCCACTTT. The J gene is TRBJ1-6, the V gene TRBV2; a possible D gene is TRBD1 (5 bases). V lost 6 bases and J lost 7, with 19 bases in between. The CDR3 contains 16 residues. Germline V gives CDR1 SNHLY, CDR2 FYNNEI.

V and J are TRBV24-1 and TRBJ2-5; 7 bases map to TRBD1. V lost 3 bases and J lost 1; bases outside the gene matches: 7. Germline V gene lookup returns CDR1 KGHDR and CDR2 SFDVKD. This CDR3 contains 16 residues. The CDR3 DNA reads TGTGCCACCAGTGATGTCAAGACAGGGCTCCAAGAGACCCAGTACTTC. Translated: CATSDVKTGLQETQYF.

This clonotype showed up just a few times. The gene calls are TRBV7-8 and TRBJ1-3, with no clear D. The CDR3 sequence is 13 residues long. Germline V CDR1 and CDR2: SGHVS, FQNEAQ. Trimming left V 0 bases short and J 4 bases short, with 4 bases between. The CDR3 reads CASSLAPGNTIYF. CDR3 coding DNA: TGTGCCAGCAGCTTAGCCCCGGGAAACACCATATATTTT.

The rearrangement links TRBV7-8 to TRBJ1-2, with D uncertain. Germline V gives CDR1 SGHVS, CDR2 FQNEAQ. The CDR3 is 16 amino acids. Between the trimmed V and J ends, which lost 1 base and 1 base, there was a span of 13 bases. CDR3 DNA: TGTGCCAGCAGCTTAGGACGGCTGACGATTAACTATGGCTACACCTTC. It codes for CASSLGRLTINYGYTF.